The entry below describes one TCR beta chain. No antigen is known for it. There are no base qualities to consult, and no much larger clone falls within one base. This record belongs to a study of blood T cell repertoires in COVID-19 (dated by TCRdb to 2020 to 2021). About the study as a whole: The collaborator samples originated in the United States, Italy and Spain and spanned the acute and convalescent phases of COVID-19. The dataset comprised deeply sampled blood TCRbeta repertoires from subjects exposed to, actively infected with, or recovered from COVID-19. The repertoires were released in a freely available public database meant as a resource for research on the immune response to SARS-CoV-2. Sample metadata almost always included a de-identified subject ID, COVID-19 status, age in years and sex. The prospective study material was composed of cDNA or gDNA derived from T cells, B-cell-depleted T cells, or PBMCs. Samples came from the ongoing ImmuneRACE study (first 160 participants) plus 1,254 subjects from 6 global collaborators. HLA class I and class II types, where available, came from metadata supplied by the sample provider rather than from assay-based typing. Overall study outcomes, separate from this receptor: The quantity of clinical and demographic metadata differed by source and by participant and was supplied without curation.

Whole blood was collected in K2EDTA tubes by collaborating institutions according to the institutions' own protocols. For TCRbeta analysis, collaborators shipped samples as frozen whole blood, isolated PBMCs, or DNA extracted from either of those sample types. Via the germline V gene (reference sequence), CDR1 is WNHNN and CDR2 SYGVQD. The CDR3 starts with the cysteine, ends with the phenylalanine, and has 18 residues. Just CDR3 DNA is preserved here, 54 bases in frame from base 1. Relative to germline, V is missing 2 bases and J is missing 2 bases, with 7 bases of the junction outside any gene match. TCRbeta CDR3 regions were amplified from genomic DNA using the immunoSEQ Assay, a bias-controlled multiplex PCR. The original methods were these. The number of nucleated cells in each sample was estimated from the amplification of reference gene primers within the assay. Sequence reads were collapsed and filtered to measure the absolute abundance of every unique TCRbeta CDR3 rearrangement. For each sample, productive Simpson clonality was calculated as the square root of Simpson's diversity index over productive rearrangements. TCRdb mirrors the immuneACCESS table, restricted to in-frame sequences. Some clones are absent from its copies; in checked studies, under half trace to an unresolved V gene, and the reason for the others is unknown. The V and J calls and the clone size are those of that table, but D and trimming were determined from the DNA. For this sample there are 150,000 or so clones; 74% appear just once. The ten largest clonotypes hold approximately 3% of the sample.

Rearrangement joined TRBV10-1 to TRBJ2-2, with TRBD2 matching 11 junction bases. The TCR originated in a woman older than 75 with acute or convalescent COVID-19. Sequenced sample: peripheral blood. The encoded CDR3 is CASSEGGLAETNTGELFF. The nucleotide sequence reads as follows: TGCGCCAGCAGTGAGGGGGGACTAGCGGAAACAAACACCGGGGAGCTGTTTTTT.